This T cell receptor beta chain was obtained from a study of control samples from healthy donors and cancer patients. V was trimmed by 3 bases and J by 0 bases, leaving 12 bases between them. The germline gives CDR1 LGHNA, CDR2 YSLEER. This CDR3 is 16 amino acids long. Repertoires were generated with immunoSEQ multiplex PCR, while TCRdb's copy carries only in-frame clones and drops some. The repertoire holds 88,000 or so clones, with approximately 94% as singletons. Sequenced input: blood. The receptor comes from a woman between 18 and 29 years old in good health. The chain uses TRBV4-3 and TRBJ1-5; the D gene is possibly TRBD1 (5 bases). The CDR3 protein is CASSQGPANSNQPQHF. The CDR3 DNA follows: TGCGCCAGCAGCCAGGGACCGGCAAATAGCAATCAGCCCCAGCATTTT.